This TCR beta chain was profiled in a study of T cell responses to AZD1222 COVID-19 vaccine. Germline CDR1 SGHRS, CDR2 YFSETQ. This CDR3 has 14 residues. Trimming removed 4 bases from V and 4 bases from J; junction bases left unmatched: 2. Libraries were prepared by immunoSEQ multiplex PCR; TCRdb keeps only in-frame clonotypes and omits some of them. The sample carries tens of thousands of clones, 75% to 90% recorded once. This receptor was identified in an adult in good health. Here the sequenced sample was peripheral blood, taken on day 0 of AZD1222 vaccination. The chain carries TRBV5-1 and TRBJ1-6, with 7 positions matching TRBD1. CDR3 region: CASSQDRYNSPLHF. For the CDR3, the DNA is TGCGCCAGCAGCCAGGACAGGTATAATTCACCCCTCCACTTT. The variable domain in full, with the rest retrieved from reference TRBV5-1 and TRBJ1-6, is KAGVTQTPRYLIKTRGQQVTLSCSPISGHRSVSWYQQTPGQGLQFLFEYFSETQRNKGNFPGRFSGRQFSNSRSEMNVSTLELGDSALYLCASSQDRYNSPLHFGNGTRLTVT.